One and the same sample provided the 26 T cell receptor beta chains below, sequenced in a study of blood T cell repertoires in COVID-19. Repertoires were generated with immunoSEQ multiplex PCR, while TCRdb's copy carries only in-frame clones and drops some. Here the sample spans around 250,000 clones, around 86% being singletons. The sequenced material came from PBMCs or T cells enriched from blood (not recorded which). All receptors come from a man between 18 and 29 years old who had recovered from COVID-19.

The CDR3, as DNA: TGTGCCAGCAGCTTAGTTACAGGGGGGCGTTACAATGAGCAGTTCTTC. Encoded protein: CASSLVTGGRYNEQFF. This chain links TRBV7-2 with TRBJ2-1; 8 bases align to TRBD1. This CDR3 is 16 amino acids long. V trimming: 1 base; J trimming: 4 bases; junction bases outside the gene matches: 6. CDR1 is SGHTA, CDR2 FQGNSA, per germline. The full variable domain, in which reference TRBV7-2 and TRBJ2-1 provide the parts outside the CDR3, is GAGVSQSPSNKVTEKGKDVELRCDPISGHTALYWYRQSLGQGLEFLIYFQGNSAPDKSGLPSDRFSAERTGGSVSTLTIQRTQQEDSAVYLCASSLVTGGRYNEQFFGPGTRLTVL.

The genes are TRBV10-3 and TRBJ1-4; the D gene is possibly TRBD1 (5 bases). The CDR3 extends over 16 amino acids. V was trimmed by 0 bases and J by 3 bases, leaving 11 bases between them. Germline CDR1 reads ENHRY; CDR2 reads SYGVKD. The CDR3 DNA reads TGTGCCATCAGTGAGTCGCCCCAGGGCTCTAATGAAAAACTGTTTTTT. It yields the protein CAISESPQGSNEKLFF.

CDR3 sequence: CASSSPSPGSRHEQYF. The CDR3 DNA reads TGTGCCAGCAGCTCTCCTTCGCCAGGGTCTAGGCACGAGCAGTACTTC. This rearrangement joins TRBV5-6 to TRBJ2-7; possible D gene TRBD1, 5 bases. There are 16 residues in the CDR3. V lost 3 bases to trimming and J lost 5 bases, with 21 bases between them. Looked up from germline, CDR1 is SGHDT and CDR2 is YYEEEE.

J is TRBJ1-5 and V is TRBV19, with a tentative D call TRBD1 (6 bases). The CDR3 consists of 18 residues. V was pared by 5 bases and J by 3 bases, with 23 bases between. Germline CDR1 and CDR2: LNHDA and SQIVND (reference sequence). This chain's CDR3 is CASSERGYGSVNNQPQHF. Written as DNA, the CDR3 is TGTGCCAGTAGTGAGAGGGGGTACGGGTCGGTAAACAATCAGCCCCAGCATTTT.

The gene calls are TRBV7-6 and TRBJ2-5; D remains unclear. The germline gives CDR1 SGHVS, CDR2 FNYEAQ. The CDR3 extends over 12 amino acids. V lost 1 base and J 7 bases, leaving 7 bases between the germline ends. This chain's CDR3 is CASSLDLGTQYF. CDR3 nucleotide sequence: TGTGCCAGCAGCTTAGACCTAGGGACCCAGTACTTC.

The rearrangement uses TRBV19 and TRBJ1-1; 7 bases align to TRBD1. After removal of 7 bases from V and 0 bases from J, the junction contained 8 bases not matched to a gene. The germline V gene has CDR1 LNHDA and CDR2 SQIVND (reference sequence). This CDR3 has 15 residues. In nucleotides, the CDR3 is TGTGCCAGTACCGCCGGGACAGAATTGAACACTGAAGCTTTCTTT. Encoded protein: CASTAGTELNTEAFF.

This chain links TRBV3-1 (or the pseudogene TRBV3-2) with TRBJ2-3; D gene unclear. Trimming stripped 2 bases from V and 2 bases from J, with 5 bases between. The CDR3 spans 13 residues. CDR1 is LGHDT, CDR2 YNNKEL, per germline (reference sequence). The chain's CDR3 is CASSQRNTDTQYF. CDR3 coding DNA: TGTGCCAGCAGCCAACGTAACACAGATACGCAGTATTTT.

The chain has TRBV19 and TRBJ2-6; D might be TRBD1 (6 bases). Per germline, CDR1 LNHDA and CDR2 SQIVND (reference sequence). The CDR3 sequence is 18 residues long. V was shortened by 3 bases and J by 2 bases, with 17 bases between the two germline ends. The CDR3 reads CASSMMGWGRAGANVLTF. The CDR3 nucleotides are TGTGCCAGTAGTATGATGGGCTGGGGGCGCGCTGGGGCCAACGTCCTGACTTTC. The full variable domain, rest sourced from reference TRBV19 and TRBJ2-6, is DGGITQSPKYLFRKEGQNVTLSCEQNLNHDAMYWYRQDPGQGLRLIYYSQIVNDFQKGDIAEGYSVSREKKESFPLTVTSAQKNPTAFYLCASSMMGWGRAGANVLTFGAGSRLTVL.

The gene calls are TRBV5-1 and TRBJ2-5; TRBD1 aligns across 7 bases. Unmatched junction bases numbered 4, after V lost 4 bases and J lost 1 base. CDR3 length equals 14 residues. Looked up from germline, CDR1 is SGHRS and CDR2 is YFSETQ. The CDR3 DNA reads TGCGCCAGCAGCCCCCGACAGGGCCAAGAGACCCAGTACTTC. Amino acid sequence: CASSPRQGQETQYF.

This chain connects TRBV19 to TRBJ1-1; no firm D call. Germline V gene data show CDR1 as LNHDA and CDR2 as SQIVND (reference sequence). The V end lost 7 bases, the J end lost 6 bases, and 33 bases lay between the germline ends. CDR3 size: 19 residues. The CDR3 nucleotides are TGTGCCAGTACCGCAGGCCGACAAGTTCTAGGTAGGAGGGAATCTGAAGCTTTCTTT. This codes for CASTAGRQVLGRRESEAFF.

The chain joins TRBV19 to TRBJ2-3; TRBD1 matches 7 bases. The V gene end was trimmed by 5 bases and the J gene end by 0 bases; junction bases not matched to a gene: 5. Germline V gene data show CDR1 as LNHDA and CDR2 as SQIVND (reference sequence). This CDR3 contains 15 residues. The CDR3 nucleotides read TGTGCCAGTAGTTTCCGGACAGGTAGCACAGATACGCAGTATTTT. Its translation: CASSFRTGSTDTQYF.

The chain joins TRBV5-1 to TRBJ1-2; weak D call: TRBD1 (5 bases). Germline values: CDR1 SGHRS, CDR2 YFSETQ. The ends were cut back, 0 bases at V and 6 bases at J, with 33 bases in the middle. CDR3 length equals 21 residues. As DNA, the CDR3 is TGCGCCAGCAGCTTGGTCCCACCCCCGTCGACAGTCGGATCTAGGTGGGATGGCTACACCTTC. This encodes CASSLVPPPSTVGSRWDGYTF.

The V gene is TRBV11-3, the J gene TRBJ2-1; 10 nucleotides align to TRBD1. The ends lost 1 base at V and 0 bases at J; junction bases unmatched: 0. Germline lookup yields CDR1 SGHNT and CDR2 YENEEA. This CDR3 is 16 amino acids long. The DNA of the CDR3 is TGTGCCAGCAGCTTAGGGACAGGGGGCTCCTACAATGAGCAGTTCTTC. Translated: CASSLGTGGSYNEQFF.

There are many counts of this clone. The genes are TRBV5-1 and TRBJ2-7; TRBD1 aligns across 7 bases. The CDR3 has 12 amino acids. V gave up 5 bases and J gave up 6 bases; unmatched junction bases: 5. Germline V gene data show CDR1 as SGHRS and CDR2 as YFSETQ. CDR3 nucleotides: TGCGCCAGCAGAGAAGACAGGGCCGAGCAGTACTTC. The encoded protein is CASREDRAEQYF.

This chain joins TRBV30 and TRBJ2-3; TRBD1 is a possible D gene (7 bases). Germline CDR1 and CDR2: GTSNPN and SVGIG (reference sequence). The CDR3 is made up of 17 amino acids. V lost 0 bases, J lost 3 bases, and 19 bases lay in between. Here the CDR3 reads CAWSVQGGFYSTDTQYF. The DNA for the CDR3 is TGTGCCTGGAGTGTTCAGGGGGGATTCTACTCGACAGATACGCAGTATTTT.

The chain links TRBV5-4 to TRBJ2-7, with TRBD2 matching 13 bases. The germline V gene encodes CDR1 SGHNT and CDR2 YYREEE (reference sequence). Trimming removed 3 bases from V and 6 bases from J; junction bases left unmatched: 6. The CDR3 length is 15 residues. CDR3 region: CASSSRTSGRTEQYF. The CDR3 DNA is TGTGCCAGCAGCTCTAGGACTAGCGGGAGAACCGAGCAGTACTTC.

The chain employs TRBV28 and TRBJ2-7; 9 bases agree with TRBD2. CDR3 size: 16 residues. Germline loops: CDR1 MDHEN, CDR2 SYDVKM. Unmatched junction bases numbered 7, after V lost 2 bases and J lost 2 bases. The CDR3 is CASSLAASGATYEQYF. CDR3 DNA sequence: TGTGCCAGCAGTTTAGCCGCTAGCGGGGCTACCTACGAGCAGTACTTC. Full variable domain (remainder filled in from reference TRBV28 and TRBJ2-7): DVKVTQSSRYLVKRTGEKVFLECVQDMDHENMFWYRQDPGLGLRLIYFSYDVKMKEKGDIPEGYSVSREKKERFSLILESASTNQTSMYLCASSLAASGATYEQYFGPGTRLTVT.

The V call is TRBV7-9, the J call TRBJ2-5, with D possibly TRBD2 on 5 matching bases. Germline V CDR1 and CDR2: SEHNR, FQNEAQ (reference sequence). The CDR3 is 14 residues long. The ends were cut back, 1 base at V and 0 bases at J, with 6 bases in the middle. CDR3 loop: CASSLGEYQETQYF. In DNA form, the CDR3 reads TGTGCCAGCAGCTTAGGGGAGTACCAAGAGACCCAGTACTTC.

This clone occurred many times. The chain links TRBV30 to TRBJ1-5; D remains unclear. This CDR3 region has 12 residues. Germline V lookup: CDR1 GTSNPN, CDR2 SVGIG (reference sequence). V was pared by 3 bases and J by 7 bases, with 10 bases between. The CDR3 is CAWSGVAQPQHF. In nucleotides, the CDR3 is TGTGCCTGGAGCGGAGTAGCGCAGCCCCAGCATTTT.

A few counts support this clone. The rearrangement uses TRBV4-1 and TRBJ2-6; tentative D call: TRBD1 (5 bases). V was pared by 6 bases and J by 4 bases, with 7 bases between. Germline CDR1 MGHRA, CDR2 YSYEKL. CDR3 length: 13 amino acids. In DNA, the CDR3 is TGCGCCAGCAGTGGGGCCGGGGCCAACGTCCTGACTTTC. Translated, it gives CASSGAGANVLTF.

V is TRBV28 and J is TRBJ1-6, with TRBD1 matching over 7 bases. The V segment lost 11 bases and the J segment 7 bases; nucleotides outside the gene matches: 11. CDR1 MDHEN and CDR2 SYDVKM come from the germline V gene. This CDR3 has 14 amino acids. The CDR3 region is CASQLGGRNSPLHF. CDR3 DNA sequence: TGTGCCTCCCAGCTAGGGGGCAGGAATTCACCCCTCCACTTT.

This clone has only a few counts. Here the CDR3 DNA reads TGTGCCAGCAGCTTAGAACAGCCAAATTCACCCCTCCACTTT. Its translation is CASSLEQPNSPLHF. The chain carries TRBV11-3 and TRBJ1-6, with D uncertain. The germline gives CDR1 SGHNT, CDR2 YENEEA. V gave up 0 bases and J gave up 7 bases, with 7 bases separating them. CDR3 size: 14 residues.

This chain joins TRBV6-1 and TRBJ2-1; TRBD2 aligns across 16 bases. V lost 2 bases to trimming and J lost 8 bases; unmatched junction nucleotides: 12. This CDR3 has 19 residues. Germline-derived CDR1 and CDR2 are MNHNS and SASEGT. The CDR3 nucleotides read TGTGCCAGCAGTGAAACCGGGACTAGCGGGAGGGCCTGGTGGGATGAGCAGTTCTTC. This encodes CASSETGTSGRAWWDEQFF.

V gene TRBV12-5 combines with J gene TRBJ1-5, with TRBD1 matching 9 bases. V lost 6 bases to trimming and J lost 4 bases; unmatched junction nucleotides: 1. In germline, CDR1 is LGHNT, CDR2 FRNRAP. The CDR3 consists of 13 residues. This chain's CDR3 is CASGQGANQPQHF. Written as DNA, the CDR3 is TGTGCTAGTGGACAGGGGGCGAATCAGCCCCAGCATTTT.

V usage is TRBV11-3 and J usage is TRBJ2-3, with D unclear. CDR1 and CDR2 (germline): SGHNT, YENEEA. V lost 3 bases and J lost 4, with 8 bases in between. The CDR3 extends over 13 amino acids. The CDR3 DNA sequence: TGTGCCAGCAGCTTGAATGTAGCAGATACGCAGTATTTT. Its translation: CASSLNVADTQYF. The whole variable domain, filled in from reference TRBV11-3 and TRBJ2-3, reads EAGVVQSPRYKIIEKKQPVAFWCNPISGHNTLYWYLQNLGQGPELLIRYENEEAVDDSQLPKDRFSAERLKGVDSTLKIQPAELGDSAVYLCASSLNVADTQYFGPGTRLTVL.

The chain couples TRBV7-3 to TRBJ2-1, with 10 bases identical to TRBD2. The CDR3 runs 13 residues. Germline-derived CDR1 and CDR2 are SGHTA and FQGTGA. The junction had 2 bases not matched to a gene; V was cut back by 3 bases and J by 9 bases. The CDR3 sequence is CASSFSGRSEQFF. CDR3 nucleotides: TGTGCCAGCAGCTTTAGCGGGAGGTCTGAGCAGTTCTTC.